Listed below are T cell receptor beta chains from one sample, sequenced in a study of blood T cell repertoires in COVID-19. Measured with immunoSEQ multiplex PCR; TCRdb has only the in-frame clones, and not every one. The sample carries under 250,000 clones, around 80% recorded once. Sequencing used PBMCs or T cells enriched from blood (not recorded which). The receptor source for this set is a man in his sixties who had recovered from COVID-19. CDR3s include the opening cysteine and the closing phenylalanine or tryptophan. Each record gives: J gene, clone size, V gene, D gene, CDR3 DNA, CDR3 protein. A D gene is named only where the DNA matches it firmly. The size entry is marked missing in some rows and otherwise reads once, few, many or a size class.

TRBJ1-4	-	TRBV6-2/TRBV6-3	TRBD1	TGTGCCAGCAGTTACTCGGGACAGGGTCTGTTTTTT	CASSYSGQGLFF
TRBJ2-5	medium-sized	TRBV4-3	TRBD1	TGCGCCAGCAGCCAAGATTTTAACAGGGGAAAAGAGACCCAGTACTTC	CASSQDFNRGKETQYF
TRBJ2-3	-	TRBV11-2	TRBD2	TGTGCCAGCAGCCGCTTGGCGGGGGGCGTTAATACGCAGTATTTT	CASSRLAGGVNTQYF
TRBJ1-5	-	TRBV2	-	TGTGCCAGACACAGGCCCCGGGATCAGCCCCAGCATTTT	CARHRPRDQPQHF
TRBJ2-1	once	TRBV14	TRBD2	TGTGCCAGCAGCCAAACTAGCGGGGGTTACAATGAGCAGTTCTTC	CASSQTSGGYNEQFF
TRBJ1-1	few	TRBV12-3/TRBV12-4	-	TGTGCCAGCAGTTTAACGTACAATGAAGCTTTCTTT	CASSLTYNEAFF
TRBJ2-4	-	TRBV6-2/TRBV6-3	-	TGTGCCAGCAGTTACAGGGACTGGGTGCACATTCAGTACTTC	CASSYRDWVHIQYF
TRBJ1-2	once	TRBV4-1	-	TGCGCCAGCAGCCAAGATATTGCCAGGGATAACTATGGCTACACCTTC	CASSQDIARDNYGYTF
TRBJ2-6	-	TRBV30	TRBD1	TGTGCCTGGAGTGCACACAACCTCGACAGGGCCGGGGCCAACGTCCTGACTTTC	CAWSAHNLDRAGANVLTF
TRBJ2-3	-	TRBV5-4	TRBD2	TGTGCCAGCAGCCTGCCTTTAGCGGGACAAACAGATACGCAGTATTTT	CASSLPLAGQTDTQYF
TRBJ1-6	-	TRBV25-1	-	TGTGCCAGCAGTGAATATACAGGGAATAATTCACCCCTCCACTTT	CASSEYTGNNSPLHF
TRBJ1-6	-	TRBV7-9	-	TGTGCCAGTTCGTCGAACGAGGGAGGGCCTCTTAATAATTCACCCCTCCACTTT	CASSSNEGGPLNNSPLHF
TRBJ2-7	-	TRBV5-6	TRBD1	TGTGCCAGCAGCTTGCACAGGGGGTACGAGCAGTACTTC	CASSLHRGYEQYF
TRBJ1-1	-	TRBV4-3	-	TGCGCCAGCAGCCAAGTCAGGGCGAGCACTGAAGCTTTCTTT	CASSQVRASTEAFF
TRBJ1-1	-	TRBV7-8	-	TGTGCCAGCAGCTTAGGAGGGACAACGGACACTGAAGCTTTCTTT	CASSLGGTTDTEAFF
TRBJ2-5	-	TRBV7-8	-	TGTGCCAGCAGCTTAGAACTGGTTCCCGAAGAGACCCAGTACTTC	CASSLELVPEETQYF
TRBJ2-3	-	TRBV19	TRBD1	TGTGCCAGTAGTATTCAAAGGGGGCCCACAGATACGCAGTATTTT	CASSIQRGPTDTQYF
TRBJ1-1	-	TRBV24-1	TRBD1	TGTGCCACCAGTGTAGGACAGGGGAACACTGAAGCTTTCTTT	CATSVGQGNTEAFF
TRBJ1-1	-	TRBV19	-	TGTGCCAGTAGCAGACAGAACACTGAAGCTTTCTTT	CASSRQNTEAFF
TRBJ1-1	-	TRBV19	-	TGTGCCAGTAGTCCGGGAGATTTGAACACTGAAGCTTTCTTT	CASSPGDLNTEAFF
TRBJ2-5	once	TRBV7-6	-	TGTGCCAGCAGCTTAGGACAGGTGGAGGACTTC	CASSLGQVEDF
TRBJ1-1	-	TRBV5-8	-	TGTGCCAGTGGACTGTCAGAAGCTTTCTTT	CASGLSEAFF
TRBJ1-1	once	TRBV6-1	-	TGTGCCAGCAGTGAACAGGAAAACACTGAAGCTTTCTTT	CASSEQENTEAFF
TRBJ2-1	-	TRBV12-3/TRBV12-4	-	TGTGCCAGCAGTCTCCCTCAGTACAATGAGCAGTTCTTC	CASSLPQYNEQFF
TRBJ1-2	-	TRBV19	-	TGTGCCAGTAGTATAGTCCAGGGGAATGGCTACACCTTC	CASSIVQGNGYTF
TRBJ1-4	few	TRBV6-4	-	TGTGCCAGCACAGGGGCCCCTAATGAAAAACTGTTTTTT	CASTGAPNEKLFF
TRBJ1-2	-	TRBV15	-	TGTGCCACCAGCGGCCCCAGGGATGGCTACACCTTC	CATSGPRDGYTF
TRBJ2-2	-	TRBV7-8	TRBD2	TGTGCCAGCAGCCCCAGGGGGTCAGGACTAGCGGCCGGGGAGCTGTTTTTT	CASSPRGSGLAAGELFF
TRBJ1-2	-	TRBV7-2	TRBD1	TGTGCCAGCAGCTTAGTGCAGGGGGCAGGTGGCTACACCTTC	CASSLVQGAGGYTF
TRBJ1-3	-	TRBV28	-	TGTGCCACCGAACTCATCTCAGGAAACACCATATATTTT	CATELISGNTIYF
TRBJ2-1	-	TRBV5-1	-	TGCGCCAGCAGCTTGGCCCTGAGCTCCTACAATGAGCAGTTCTTC	CASSLALSSYNEQFF
TRBJ2-1	once	TRBV6-5	TRBD1	TGTGCCAGCAGTCTCCAGCAAGGGGGCGAGCAGTTCTTC	CASSLQQGGEQFF
TRBJ1-6	-	TRBV3-1/TRBV3-2	TRBD1	TGTGCCAGCACCCAGGGACAGCCCCGATCACCCCTCCACTTT	CASTQGQPRSPLHF
TRBJ2-7	few	TRBV4-3	-	TGCGCCAGCAGCCAAGCCTGGGCGGGGGCCAGCTACGAGCAGTACTTC	CASSQAWAGASYEQYF
TRBJ2-7	-	TRBV19	TRBD1	TGTGCCAGTAGTATCGACAGGGTCTCCTACGAGCAGTACTTC	CASSIDRVSYEQYF
TRBJ2-5	once	TRBV7-9	TRBD1	TGTGCCAGCAGGCCCACAGGGGGCCAAGAGACCCAGTACTTC	CASRPTGGQETQYF
TRBJ2-5	-	TRBV4-2	TRBD1	TGTGCCAGCAGCCAAGGACAGGGGCGAGAGACCCAGTACTTC	CASSQGQGRETQYF
TRBJ2-2	-	TRBV6-5	TRBD1	TGTGCCAGCAGGCCCGGGACAGGCTTAGCCGGGGAGCTGTTTTTT	CASRPGTGLAGELFF
TRBJ1-1	-	TRBV4-2	TRBD1	TGTGCCAGCAGCCAAGATCAGGGGGGAGCGGCTGAAGCTTTCTTT	CASSQDQGGAAEAFF
TRBJ2-3	once	TRBV7-6	TRBD2	TGTGCCAGCAGCTTAGCTGGGACTAGCGGCACAGATACGCAGTATTTT	CASSLAGTSGTDTQYF
TRBJ1-1	-	TRBV18	-	TGTGCCAGCTCACTTGGACAGAACACTGAAGCTTTCTTT	CASSLGQNTEAFF